These T cell receptor beta chains were read from a single sample in a study of cytomegalovirus exposure and HLA in healthy donors. Using immunoSEQ multiplex PCR, the repertoire was profiled, and TCRdb retains in-frame clones only, with some absent. The sample carries roughly 120,000 clones, about 68% recorded once. Input material: PBMCs. All receptors derive from a woman aged 45-65 years in good health and CMV-seropositive. The conserved cysteine and the conserved F or W are not part of the CDR3 here.

j_gene	v_gene	CDR3aa
TRBJ1-1	TRBV2	ASSLQGETEAF
TRBJ1-1	TRBV28	ASSLYGGGTEAF
TRBJ2-7	TRBV5-1	ASSWGGTNYEQY
TRBJ1-2	TRBV5-6	ASSSRTAGVYGYT
TRBJ1-1	TRBV25-1	ASSAEVDTEAF
TRBJ1-5	TRBV9	ASSAGGNSNQPQH
TRBJ1-6	TRBV4-3	ASSQDWSRGNSPLH
TRBJ2-7	TRBV28	ASSPLTGGDEQY
TRBJ2-5	TRBV7-9	ASSPLPEETQY
TRBJ2-3	TRBV4-3	ASSPRETDTQY
TRBJ2-7	TRBV5-3	ARSLEGREVREQY
TRBJ2-5	TRBV7-3	ASSLDGSRGGETQY
TRBJ1-2	TRBV5-4	ASSVQQGGQGSYGYT
TRBJ1-5	TRBV27	ASSDTGTGAYYGNQPQH
TRBJ1-1	TRBV10-3	AISAVNTEAF
TRBJ2-1	TRBV5-4	ASSLRTSGGYNEQF
TRBJ2-7	TRBV30	ACAGGSYEQY
TRBJ2-7	TRBV11-2	ASSSSRVEQY
TRBJ1-2	TRBV5-4	ASSSLGQILLNYGYT
TRBJ2-7	TRBV7-9	ASSWTGTSSEQY
TRBJ1-2	TRBV2	ASSVGGLAYGYT
TRBJ2-6	TRBV7-9	ASSRDSGANVLT
TRBJ2-7	TRBV7-2	ASSLALGLAGGPAYEQY
TRBJ1-2	TRBV9	ASSVEVSENYGYT
TRBJ2-5	TRBV5-6	ASSSLLAGGETQY
TRBJ1-5	TRBV2	ATLPWTSGISPKNQPQH